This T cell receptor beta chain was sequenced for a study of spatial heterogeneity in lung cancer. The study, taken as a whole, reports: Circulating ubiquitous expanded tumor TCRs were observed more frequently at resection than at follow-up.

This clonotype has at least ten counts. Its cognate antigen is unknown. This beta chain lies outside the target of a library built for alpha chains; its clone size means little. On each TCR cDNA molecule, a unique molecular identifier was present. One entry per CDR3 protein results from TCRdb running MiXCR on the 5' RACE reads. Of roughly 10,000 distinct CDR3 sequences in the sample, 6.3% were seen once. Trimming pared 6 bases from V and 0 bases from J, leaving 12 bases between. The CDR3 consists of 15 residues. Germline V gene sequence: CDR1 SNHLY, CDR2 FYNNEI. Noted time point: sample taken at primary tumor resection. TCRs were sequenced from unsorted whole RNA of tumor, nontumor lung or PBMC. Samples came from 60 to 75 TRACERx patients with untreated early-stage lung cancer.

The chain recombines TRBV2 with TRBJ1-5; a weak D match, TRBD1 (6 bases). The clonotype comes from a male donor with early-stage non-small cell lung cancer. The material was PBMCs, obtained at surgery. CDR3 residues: CASSPQGFSNQPQHF. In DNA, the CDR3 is TGTGCCAGCAGCCCTCAGGGGTTTAGCAATCAGCCCCAGCATTTT. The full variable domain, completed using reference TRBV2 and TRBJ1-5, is EPEVTQTPSHQVTQMGQEVILRCVPISNHLYFYWYRQILGQKVEFLVSFYNNEISEKSEIFDDQFSVERPDGSNFTLKIRSTKLEDSAMYFCASSPQGFSNQPQHFGDGTRLSIL.